These 9 T cell receptor beta chains came from one sample sequenced in a study of blood T cell repertoires in COVID-19. Sequenced by immunoSEQ multiplex PCR; TCRdb stores in-frame clones only, minus some. The profile shows around 99,000 clones, 79% of them singletons. The material sequenced was peripheral blood. The receptors derive from a woman of 80 years or more with active or convalescent COVID-19.

This chain uses TRBV11-1 with TRBJ1-2; 10 nucleotides line up with TRBD1. Germline CDR1 SGHAT, CDR2 FQDESV (reference sequence). This CDR3 contains 15 residues. Trimming took 1 base from V and 8 from J; bases not matched to a gene: 7. The CDR3 region has the DNA TGTGCCAGCAGCTTAGAGGGACAGGGGCTGAGCGGCTACACCTTC. Protein: CASSLEGQGLSGYTF.

This clone was observed a few times. The chain carries TRBV4-1 and TRBJ1-1; unclear D gene. The germline V and J ends were trimmed by 0 bases and 3 bases, with 5 bases remaining between them. CDR1 and CDR2 (germline): MGHRA, YSYEKL. This CDR3 is built from 13 residues. CDR3 DNA: TGCGCCAGCAGCCAAGACGGGTACACTGAAGCTTTCTTT. It codes for CASSQDGYTEAFF.

The chain joins TRBV6-2 or TRBV6-3 to TRBJ2-1, with 16 bases lining up with TRBD2. Germline CDR1 and CDR2: MNHEY and SVGEGT. The CDR3 totals 16 residues. The J segment lost 7 bases and the V segment lost 2 bases, leaving 2 bases of the junction unmatched. CDR3 loop: CASSYRGLAGGNEQFF. The CDR3 nucleotides are TGTGCCAGCAGTTACCGGGGACTAGCGGGGGGGAATGAGCAGTTCTTC.

V usage is TRBV6-5 and J usage is TRBJ1-6; D possibly corresponds to TRBD1 (6 bases). The CDR3 contains 13 residues. The ends were cut back, 1 base at V and 9 bases at J, with 7 bases in the middle. The germline CDR1 and CDR2 sequences are MNHEY and SVGAGI. CDR3 sequence (DNA): TGTGCCAGCAGTTACTTACAGGGTTCACCCCTCCACTTT. It specifies CASSYLQGSPLHF.

This chain connects TRBV20-1 to TRBJ1-1; possibly TRBD1 for D (6 bases). Germline assignment: CDR1 DFQATT and CDR2 SNEGSKA (reference sequence). This CDR3 comprises 14 residues. The ends were cut back, 3 bases at V and 5 bases at J, with 16 bases in the middle. The CDR3 DNA follows: TGCAGTGCTAGTGACCATACAGGGATAACTGAAGCTTTCTTT. This translates into CSASDHTGITEAFF.

This chain connects TRBV12-3 or TRBV12-4 to TRBJ2-3; D unclear. V was pared by 6 bases and J by 2 bases, with 3 bases between. The CDR3 has 11 amino acids. DNA of the CDR3: TGTGCCAGCAGCCTCACAGATACGCAGTATTTT. Translating it yields CASSLTDTQYF.

The chain carries TRBV10-3 and TRBJ2-1; 9 bases match TRBD1. The CDR3 totals 17 residues. The germline gives CDR1 ENHRY, CDR2 SYGVKD. J lost 2 bases, V lost 0 bases, and 5 bases had no gene match. CDR3 sequence (DNA): TGTGCCATCAGTGAGTCAGGGACAGGGTTGACCTACAATGAGCAGTTCTTC. Its protein is CAISESGTGLTYNEQFF.

The V call is TRBV28, the J call TRBJ2-7, with 7 nucleotides matching TRBD2. The germline V gene encodes CDR1 MDHEN and CDR2 SYDVKM. After removal of 6 bases from V and 0 bases from J, the junction contained 5 bases not matched to a gene. This CDR3 has 14 amino acids. The DNA for the CDR3 is TGTGCCAGCAGCCTACTAGCGATCTCCTACGAGCAGTACTTC. Its translation: CASSLLAISYEQYF. Complete variable domain (other parts from reference TRBV28 and TRBJ2-7): DVKVTQSSRYLVKRTGEKVFLECVQDMDHENMFWYRQDPGLGLRLIYFSYDVKMKEKGDIPEGYSVSREKKERFSLILESASTNQTSMYLCASSLLAISYEQYFGPGTRLTVT.

The chain is built from TRBV5-1 and TRBJ2-7; no definite D call. Germline V gene data show CDR1 as SGHRS and CDR2 as YFSETQ. The CDR3 is made up of 14 amino acids. V was pared by 1 base and J by 1 base, with 9 bases between. CDR3 residues: CASSLRGVSYEQYF. The DNA for the CDR3 is TGCGCCAGCAGCTTGAGAGGAGTATCCTACGAGCAGTACTTC. The full variable domain, rest sourced from reference TRBV5-1 and TRBJ2-7, is KAGVTQTPRYLIKTRGQQVTLSCSPISGHRSVSWYQQTPGQGLQFLFEYFSETQRNKGNFPGRFSGRQFSNSRSEMNVSTLELGDSALYLCASSLRGVSYEQYFGPGTRLTVT.